This T cell receptor (beta chain) was documented in a study of blood T cell repertoires in COVID-19. Clones were read by immunoSEQ multiplex PCR, and TCRdb kept only the in-frame ones, dropping some. The profile shows about 98,000 clones, more than 75% of them singletons. This CDR3 comprises 13 residues. CDR1 and CDR2 (germline): SGDLS, YYNGEE. Losses at the gene ends were 4 bases for V and 9 bases for J; bases not matched to a gene: 6. The sequence came from a man of 80 years or more with acute or convalescent COVID-19. The chain joins TRBV9 to TRBJ2-1, with TRBD2 matching 8 bases. The sequencing input was peripheral blood. The CDR3 nucleotides are TGTGCCAGCAGCCCCCGGGAGGGAGCTGAGCAGTTCTTC. This gives the protein CASSPREGAEQFF.